The present T cell receptor beta chain was sequenced within a study of T-cell memory formation after mild COVID-19. Study in general: Largely, TCR clusters stayed within a single donor.

The study's findings and limits: Memory sampled before infection contained some responding clones, suggesting cross-reactive memory joined. Contracting CD8+ clones were enriched in EMRA, CD4+ mainly in CM and EM.

5'RACE, which relied on constant-segment primers, yielded TCR alpha and TCR beta cDNA libraries carrying sample barcodes and UMIs. TCRdb passed the 5' RACE reads through MiXCR, listing each CDR3 protein once. Altogether over 12,000 distinct CDR3 sequences are present, about a fifth being singletons, with the ten largest covering 50% to 65%. This clonotype was recorded at least ten times. No antigen is known for it. Material for sequencing was PBMCs or a T cell subset sorted from them (not recorded which). The clonotype was recovered from a man aged 18 to 35 who had mild COVID-19 (a few samples of this study predate the infection). Cell type and time point are not known.

The CDR3 nucleotides read TGTGCCAGCAGGACTACTACACTCATGAACACTGAAGCTTTCTTT. Its protein product is CASRTTTLMNTEAFF. The chain employs TRBV6-5 and TRBJ1-1; D is uncertain. V was shortened by 6 bases and J by 0 bases, with 14 bases between the two germline ends. The CDR3 has 15 residues. Germline-derived CDR1 and CDR2 are MNHEY and SVGAGI.